This TCR beta chain was identified during a study of technical replicates of blood from a handful of donors. Clones were sequenced by immunoSEQ multiplex PCR, and TCRdb holds only the in-frame ones, with some missing. The sample comprises tens of thousands of clones, around nine tenths of which are singletons, and roughly 0.38% rests with the top ten. The CDR3 has 15 residues. Germline CDR1 MDHEN, CDR2 SYDVKM. V shed 6 bases and J 5 bases; nucleotides not matched to a gene: 11. Sequences were obtained from T cells isolated from PBMCs. The J gene is TRBJ2-7, the V gene TRBV28; 9 nucleotides agree with TRBD1. This receptor was taken from a human donor in good health. The CDR3 loop reads CASREPGQGMDEQYF. The CDR3, as DNA: TGTGCCAGCAGGGAGCCGGGACAGGGAATGGACGAGCAGTACTTC.